This T cell receptor (beta chain) was observed in a study of shared clonotypes between healthy human individuals. As for the study in general: A couple of women and three men aged 18 to 49 made up the donors.

Produced via immunoSEQ multiplex PCR; TCRdb's table is partial and in-frame only. This repertoire shows about 1.9 million clones, about 94% found once; its top ten account for around 1.8%. The V gene's germline CDR1 is LNHDA and CDR2 SQIVND (reference sequence). This CDR3 is 12 amino acids long. V was shortened by 8 bases and J by 1 base, with 8 bases between the two germline ends. Terminally differentiated effector memory CD45RA+ cells were excluded from the naive CD8 cells, which were CD45RO-negative and positively selected for CCR7. The study drew its donors from healthy HIV-negative adults without recent acute infections or vaccinations.

This chain uses TRBV19 with TRBJ1-2; D is ambiguous. This sequence originates from a man between 18 and 35 years old in good health. Some clones in this sample may be carry-over from other donors' samples. Sequenced material: naive CD8+ T cells from PBMCs. The CDR3 nucleotides read TGTGCCAGTGGCCCTAGTAACTATGGCTACACCTTC. Translated, it gives CASGPSNYGYTF.